This T cell receptor beta chain was sequenced during a study of early stage breast cancer tumors. Study-level information: About 80% of the 16 invasive tumors were ER+, PR+ and HER2-. Invasive lobular carcinomas made up about 30% of the 12 ER+/PR+/HER2- tumors. Study-wide points: Blood repertoires resembled normal breast more than tumor. Unsorted bulk genomic DNA sequencing lacked pairing and functional marker data.

CDR3 size: 15 residues. The germline V and J ends were trimmed by 2 bases and 0 bases, with 8 bases remaining between them. From germline, CDR1 is SGHDT and CDR2 YYEEEE. With respect to this clone: Its cognate antigen is unknown.

The method was immunoSEQ multiplex PCR; TCRdb's version includes in-frame clones alone and lacks a portion of them. The data show 25,000 to 30,000 clones, about three fifths seen once. The chain is built from TRBV5-6 and TRBJ2-2, with D possibly being TRBD2 (6 bases). The clonotype originates from a person aged 45-60 years with breast cancer. The sample was breast tumor tissue. For the CDR3, the DNA is TGTGCCAGCAGCTTCGGCGGGACGAACACCGGGGAGCTGTTTTTT. It translates to CASSFGGTNTGELFF. Based on the CDR3 plus reference TRBV5-6 and TRBJ2-2, the full variable domain is DAGVTQSPTHLIKTRGQQVTLRCSPKSGHDTVSWYQQALGQGPQFIFQYYEEEERQRGNFPDRFSGHQFPNYSSELNVNALLLGDSALYLCASSFGGTNTGELFFGEGSRLTVL.